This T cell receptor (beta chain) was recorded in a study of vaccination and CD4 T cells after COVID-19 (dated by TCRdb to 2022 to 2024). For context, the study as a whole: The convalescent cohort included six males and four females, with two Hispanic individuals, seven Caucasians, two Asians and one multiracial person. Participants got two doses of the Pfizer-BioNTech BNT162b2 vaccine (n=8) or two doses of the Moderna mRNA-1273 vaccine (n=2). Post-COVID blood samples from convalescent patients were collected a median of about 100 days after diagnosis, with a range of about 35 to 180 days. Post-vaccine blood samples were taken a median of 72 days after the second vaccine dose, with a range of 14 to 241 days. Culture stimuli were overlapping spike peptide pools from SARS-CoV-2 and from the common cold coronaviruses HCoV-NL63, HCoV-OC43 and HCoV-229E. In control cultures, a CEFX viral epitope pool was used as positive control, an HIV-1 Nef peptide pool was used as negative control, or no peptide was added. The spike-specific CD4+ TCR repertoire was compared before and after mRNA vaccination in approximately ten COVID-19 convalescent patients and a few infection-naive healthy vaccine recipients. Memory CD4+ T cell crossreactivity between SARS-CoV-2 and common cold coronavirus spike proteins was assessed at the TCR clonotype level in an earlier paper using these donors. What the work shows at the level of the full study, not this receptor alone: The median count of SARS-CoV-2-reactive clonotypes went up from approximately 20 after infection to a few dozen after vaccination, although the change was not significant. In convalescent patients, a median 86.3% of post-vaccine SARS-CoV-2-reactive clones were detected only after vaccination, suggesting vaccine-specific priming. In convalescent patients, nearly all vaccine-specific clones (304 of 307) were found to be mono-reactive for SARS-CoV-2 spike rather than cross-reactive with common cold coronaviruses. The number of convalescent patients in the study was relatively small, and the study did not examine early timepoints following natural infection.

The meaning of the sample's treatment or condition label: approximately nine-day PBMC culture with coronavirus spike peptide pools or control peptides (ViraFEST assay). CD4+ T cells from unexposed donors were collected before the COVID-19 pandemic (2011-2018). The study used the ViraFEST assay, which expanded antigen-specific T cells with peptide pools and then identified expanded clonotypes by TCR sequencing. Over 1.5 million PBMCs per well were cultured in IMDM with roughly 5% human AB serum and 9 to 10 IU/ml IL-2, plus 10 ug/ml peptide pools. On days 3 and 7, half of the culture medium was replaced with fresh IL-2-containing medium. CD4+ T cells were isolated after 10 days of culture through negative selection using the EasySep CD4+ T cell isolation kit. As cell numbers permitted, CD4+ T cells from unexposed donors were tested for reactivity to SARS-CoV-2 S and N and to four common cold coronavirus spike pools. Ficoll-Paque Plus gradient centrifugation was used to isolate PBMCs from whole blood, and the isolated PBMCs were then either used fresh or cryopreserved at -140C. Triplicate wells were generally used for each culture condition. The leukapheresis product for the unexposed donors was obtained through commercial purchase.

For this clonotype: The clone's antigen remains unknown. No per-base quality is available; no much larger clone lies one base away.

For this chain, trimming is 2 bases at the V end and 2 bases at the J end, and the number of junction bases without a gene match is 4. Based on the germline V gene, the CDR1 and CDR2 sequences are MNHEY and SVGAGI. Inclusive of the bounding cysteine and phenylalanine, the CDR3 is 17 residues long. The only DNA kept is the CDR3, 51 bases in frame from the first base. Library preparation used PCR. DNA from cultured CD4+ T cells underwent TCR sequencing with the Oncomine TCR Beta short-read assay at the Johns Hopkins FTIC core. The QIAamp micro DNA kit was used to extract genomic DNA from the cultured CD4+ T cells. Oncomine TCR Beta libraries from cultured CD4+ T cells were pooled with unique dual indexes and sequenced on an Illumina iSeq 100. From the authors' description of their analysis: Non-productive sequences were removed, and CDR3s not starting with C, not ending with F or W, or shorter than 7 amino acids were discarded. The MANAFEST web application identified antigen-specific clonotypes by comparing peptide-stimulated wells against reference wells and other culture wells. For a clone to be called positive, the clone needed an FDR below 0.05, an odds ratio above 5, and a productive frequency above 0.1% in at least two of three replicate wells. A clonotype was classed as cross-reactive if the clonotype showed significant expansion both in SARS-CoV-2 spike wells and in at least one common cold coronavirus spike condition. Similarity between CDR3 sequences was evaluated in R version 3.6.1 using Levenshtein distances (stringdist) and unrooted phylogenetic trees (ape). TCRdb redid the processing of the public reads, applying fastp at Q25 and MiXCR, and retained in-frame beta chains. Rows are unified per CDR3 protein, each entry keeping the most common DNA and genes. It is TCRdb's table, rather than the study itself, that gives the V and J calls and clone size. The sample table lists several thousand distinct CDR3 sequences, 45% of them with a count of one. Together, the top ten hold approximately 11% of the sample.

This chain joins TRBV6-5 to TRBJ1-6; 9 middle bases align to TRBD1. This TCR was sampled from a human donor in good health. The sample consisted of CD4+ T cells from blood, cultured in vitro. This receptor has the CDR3 CASSYTGQGAYNSPLHF. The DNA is TGTGCCAGCAGTTACACGGGACAGGGAGCCTATAATTCACCCCTCCACTTT.